Presented here are 2 T cell receptor beta chains from one specimen sequenced in a study of Ad26.COV2.S vaccination and SARS-CoV-2 variants. Assay: immunoSEQ multiplex PCR; the TCRdb copy retains only in-frame clones and omits some. The table lists just over 350,000 clones, around 84% of them singletons, with less than 4% in the top ten. As to treatment: around 19 received Ad26.COV2.S at low or high dose, single or two shots; a few received placebo; per-sample allocation not given. The samples were gathered on day 63 after the first injection of vaccine or placebo. The sequencing here drew on peripheral blood, taken in a trial of Ad26.COV2.S vaccine versus placebo. The receptors here all came from a person aged 18-60 years who received the Ad26.COV2.S COVID-19 vaccine or a placebo.

The V and J genes are TRBV27 and TRBJ1-2; TRBD1 matches 9 bases. The V segment lost 2 bases and the J segment 8 bases; nucleotides outside the gene matches: 12. The length of the CDR3 is 16 residues. Germline values: CDR1 MNHEY, CDR2 SMNVEV (reference sequence). The CDR3 coding sequence is TGTGCCAGCAGTTTACTTCCGGGACAGGGAGTTGGAGGCTACACCTTC. This encodes CASSLLPGQGVGGYTF.

The chain links TRBV30 to TRBJ2-3, with 11 bases matching TRBD2. The length of the CDR3 is 17 residues. From germline, CDR1 is GTSNPN and CDR2 SVGIG (reference sequence). V lost 2 bases, J lost 1 base, and 8 bases stayed unmatched. Written as DNA, the CDR3 is TGTGCCTGGAGTCTAGCGGGAGGAGGATTGGGCACAGATACGCAGTATTTT. This sequence encodes CAWSLAGGGLGTDTQYF.